The T cell receptor beta chain under discussion was sequenced for a study of monozygotic twins with inflammatory bowel disease. Study-wide results and caveats: Patient repertoires may have gained variability from differing immunosuppressive treatments.

TCRdb re-called the 5' RACE reads and shows each CDR3 protein once, DNA omitted. This sample's clone table lists under 350,000 distinct CDR3 sequences. In the case of this clonotype: The antigen is unknown.

CDR1 is SEHNR, CDR2 FQNEAQ, per germline (reference sequence). The CDR3 has 14 residues. V gene TRBV7-9 combines with J gene TRBJ2-5; TCRdb calls TRBD2, which cannot be checked without DNA. The sequenced sample consisted of blood. This TCR was recovered from a human donor with ulcerative colitis or Crohn's disease, or a healthy co-twin of an affected twin (not recorded which). The chain's CDR3 is CASSLGERQETQYF.